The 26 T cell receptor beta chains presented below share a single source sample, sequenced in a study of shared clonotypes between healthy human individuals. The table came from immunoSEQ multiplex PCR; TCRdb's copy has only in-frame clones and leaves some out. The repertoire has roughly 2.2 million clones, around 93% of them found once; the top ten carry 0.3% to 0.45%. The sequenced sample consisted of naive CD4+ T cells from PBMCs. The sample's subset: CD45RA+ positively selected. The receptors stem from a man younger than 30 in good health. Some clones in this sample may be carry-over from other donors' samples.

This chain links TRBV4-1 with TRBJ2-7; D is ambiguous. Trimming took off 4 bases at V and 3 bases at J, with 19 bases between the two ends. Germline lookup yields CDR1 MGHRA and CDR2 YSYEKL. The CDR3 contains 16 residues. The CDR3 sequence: CASSLLNSQVGYEQYF. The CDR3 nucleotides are TGCGCCAGCAGCCTCTTGAATTCCCAGGTTGGCTACGAGCAGTACTTC.

The CDR3 DNA follows: TGCAGCGTTTACGTGGAGTCCTACGAGCAGTACTTC. It specifies CSVYVESYEQYF. This sequence joins TRBV29-1 and TRBJ2-7; D call uncertain. The CDR3 sequence is 12 residues long. Trimming removed 5 bases at V and 1 base at J, with 9 bases between. Per the germline V gene, CDR1 is SQVTM and CDR2 is ANQGSEA.

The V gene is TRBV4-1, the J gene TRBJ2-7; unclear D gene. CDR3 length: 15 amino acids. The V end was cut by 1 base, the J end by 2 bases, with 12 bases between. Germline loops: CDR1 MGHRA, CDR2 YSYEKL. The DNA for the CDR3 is TGCGCCAGCAGCCAAGGGGTGGCCGGAACCTACGAGCAGTACTTC. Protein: CASSQGVAGTYEQYF.

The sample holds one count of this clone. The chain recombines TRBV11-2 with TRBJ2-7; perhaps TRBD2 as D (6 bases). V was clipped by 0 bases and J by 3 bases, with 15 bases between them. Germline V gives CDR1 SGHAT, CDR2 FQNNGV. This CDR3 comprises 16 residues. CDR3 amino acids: CASSLDSASALYEQYF. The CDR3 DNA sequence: TGTGCCAGCAGCTTAGATTCGGCTAGCGCCCTCTACGAGCAGTACTTC.

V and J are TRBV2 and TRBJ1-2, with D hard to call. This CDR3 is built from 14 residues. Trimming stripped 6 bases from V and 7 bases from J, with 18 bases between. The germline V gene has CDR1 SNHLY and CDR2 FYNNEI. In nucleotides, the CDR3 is TGTGCCAGCAGCCCCCGCCGGAACAAGGGTGGCTACACCTTC. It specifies CASSPRRNKGGYTF.

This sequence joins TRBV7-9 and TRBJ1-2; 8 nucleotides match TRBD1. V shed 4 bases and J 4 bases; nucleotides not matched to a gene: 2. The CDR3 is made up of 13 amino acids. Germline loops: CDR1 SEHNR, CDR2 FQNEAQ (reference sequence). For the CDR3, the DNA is TGTGCCAGCAGCTATGACAGGGGCTATGGCTACACCTTC. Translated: CASSYDRGYGYTF.

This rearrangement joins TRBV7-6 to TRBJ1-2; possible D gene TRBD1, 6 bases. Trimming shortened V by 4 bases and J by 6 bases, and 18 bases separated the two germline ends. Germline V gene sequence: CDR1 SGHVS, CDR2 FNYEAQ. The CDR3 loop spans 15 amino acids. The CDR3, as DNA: TGTGCCAGCAGCTCGCCAGCCGGGACACCGAATGGCTACACCTTC. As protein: CASSSPAGTPNGYTF. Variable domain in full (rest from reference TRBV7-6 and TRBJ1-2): GAGVSQSPRYKVTKRGQDVALRCDPISGHVSLYWYRQALGQGPEFLTYFNYEAQQDKSGLPNDRFSAERPEGSISTLTIQRTEQRDSAMYRCASSSPAGTPNGYTFGSGTRLTVV.

The CDR3: CASSQGVYYTDTQYF. As DNA, the CDR3 is TGTGCCAGCAGCCAGGGTGTTTATTACACAGATACGCAGTATTTT. The V and J genes are TRBV14 and TRBJ2-3; D unresolved. The CDR3 sequence is 15 residues long. In germline, CDR1 is SGHDN, CDR2 FVKESK. The V gene lost 3 bases and the J gene lost 2 bases, with 12 bases spanning the gap.

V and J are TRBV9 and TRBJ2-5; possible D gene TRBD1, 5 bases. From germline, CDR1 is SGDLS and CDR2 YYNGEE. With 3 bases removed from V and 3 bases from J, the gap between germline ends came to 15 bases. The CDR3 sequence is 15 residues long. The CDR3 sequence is CASSGTGPTKETQYF. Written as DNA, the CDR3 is TGTGCCAGCAGCGGTACAGGCCCGACAAAAGAGACCCAGTACTTC. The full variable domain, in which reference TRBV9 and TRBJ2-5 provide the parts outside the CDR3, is DSGVTQTPKHLITATGQRVTLRCSPRSGDLSVYWYQQSLDQGLQFLIQYYNGEERAKGNILERFSAQQFPDLHSELNLSSLELGDSALYFCASSGTGPTKETQYFGPGTRLLVL.

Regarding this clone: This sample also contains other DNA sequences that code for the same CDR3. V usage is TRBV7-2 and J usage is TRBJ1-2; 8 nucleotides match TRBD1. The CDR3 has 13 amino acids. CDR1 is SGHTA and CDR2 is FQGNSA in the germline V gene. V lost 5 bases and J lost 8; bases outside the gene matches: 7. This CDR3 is CASSLRTGSGYTF. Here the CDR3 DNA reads TGTGCCAGCAGCCTACGGACAGGGAGCGGCTACACCTTC.

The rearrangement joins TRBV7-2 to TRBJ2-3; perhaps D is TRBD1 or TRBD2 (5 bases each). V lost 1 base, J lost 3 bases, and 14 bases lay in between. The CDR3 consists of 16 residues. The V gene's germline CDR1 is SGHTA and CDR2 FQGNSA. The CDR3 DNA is TGTGCCAGCAGCTTAGATGGGGGTTGGGGTACAGATACGCAGTATTTT. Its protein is CASSLDGGWGTDTQYF.

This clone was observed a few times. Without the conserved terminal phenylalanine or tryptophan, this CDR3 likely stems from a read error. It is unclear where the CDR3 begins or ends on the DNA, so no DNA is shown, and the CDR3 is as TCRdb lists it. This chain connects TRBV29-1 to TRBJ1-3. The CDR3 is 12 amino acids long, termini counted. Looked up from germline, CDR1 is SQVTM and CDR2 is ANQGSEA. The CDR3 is CSVEFGASREVA.

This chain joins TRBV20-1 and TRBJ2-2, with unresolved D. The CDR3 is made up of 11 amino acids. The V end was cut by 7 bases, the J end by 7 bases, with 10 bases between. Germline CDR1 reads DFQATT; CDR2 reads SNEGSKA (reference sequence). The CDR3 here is CSVSRLGELFF. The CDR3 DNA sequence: TGCAGTGTTAGTCGGCTCGGGGAGCTGTTTTTT.

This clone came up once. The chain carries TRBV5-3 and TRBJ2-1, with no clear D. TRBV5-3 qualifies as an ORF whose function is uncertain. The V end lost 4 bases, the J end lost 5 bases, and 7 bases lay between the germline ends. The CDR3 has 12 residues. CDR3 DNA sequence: TGTGCCAGAAGCCCTAATGACAATGAGCAGTTCTTC. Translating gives CARSPNDNEQFF.

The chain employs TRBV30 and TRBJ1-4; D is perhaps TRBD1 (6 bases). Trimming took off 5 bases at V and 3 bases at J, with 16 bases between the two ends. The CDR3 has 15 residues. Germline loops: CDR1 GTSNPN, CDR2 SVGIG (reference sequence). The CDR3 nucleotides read TGTGCCTGGTCGGGGGCGGGACCGGCTAATGAAAAACTGTTTTTT. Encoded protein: CAWSGAGPANEKLFF.

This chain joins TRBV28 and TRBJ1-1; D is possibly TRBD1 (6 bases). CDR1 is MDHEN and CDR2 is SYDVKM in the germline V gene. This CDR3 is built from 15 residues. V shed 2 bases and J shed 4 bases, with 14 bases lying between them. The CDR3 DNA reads TGTGCCAGCAGTTTAGGGGGCTCCGAGGGCACTGAAGCTTTCTTT. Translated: CASSLGGSEGTEAFF.

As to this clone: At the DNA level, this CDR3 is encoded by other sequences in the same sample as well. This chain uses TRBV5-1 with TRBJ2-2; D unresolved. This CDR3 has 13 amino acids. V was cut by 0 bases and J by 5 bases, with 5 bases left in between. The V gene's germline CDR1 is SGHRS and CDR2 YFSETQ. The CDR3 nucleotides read TGCGCCAGCAGCTTGGTGGTGACCGGGGAGCTGTTTTTT. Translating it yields CASSLVVTGELFF.

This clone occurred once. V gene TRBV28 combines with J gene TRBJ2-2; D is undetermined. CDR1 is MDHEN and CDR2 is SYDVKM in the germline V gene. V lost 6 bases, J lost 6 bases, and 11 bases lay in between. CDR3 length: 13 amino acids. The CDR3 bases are TGTGCCAGCAGCCGGATCTACGCCGGGGAGCTGTTTTTT. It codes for CASSRIYAGELFF. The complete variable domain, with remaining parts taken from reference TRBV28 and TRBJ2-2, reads DVKVTQSSRYLVKRTGEKVFLECVQDMDHENMFWYRQDPGLGLRLIYFSYDVKMKEKGDIPEGYSVSREKKERFSLILESASTNQTSMYLCASSRIYAGELFFGEGSRLTVL.

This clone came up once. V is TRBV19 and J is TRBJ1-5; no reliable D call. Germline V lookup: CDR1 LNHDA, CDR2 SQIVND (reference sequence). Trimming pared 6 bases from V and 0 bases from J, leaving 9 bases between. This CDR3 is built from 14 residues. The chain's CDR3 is CASRSSYSNQPQHF. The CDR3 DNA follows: TGTGCCAGTAGGTCCAGTTATAGCAATCAGCCCCAGCATTTT.

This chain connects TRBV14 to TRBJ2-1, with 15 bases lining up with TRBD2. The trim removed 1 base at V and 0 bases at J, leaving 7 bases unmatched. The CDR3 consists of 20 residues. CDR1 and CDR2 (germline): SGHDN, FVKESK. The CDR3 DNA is TGTGCCAGCAGCCAAGTCTCCGGGACTAGCGGGAGGAGCTCCTACAATGAGCAGTTCTTC. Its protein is CASSQVSGTSGRSSYNEQFF.

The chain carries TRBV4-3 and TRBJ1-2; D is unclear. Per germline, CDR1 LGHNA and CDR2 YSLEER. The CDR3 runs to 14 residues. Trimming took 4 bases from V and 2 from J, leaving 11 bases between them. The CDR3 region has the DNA TGCGCCAGCAGCCCAAAGTCATCAAACTATGGCTACACCTTC. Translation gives CASSPKSSNYGYTF.

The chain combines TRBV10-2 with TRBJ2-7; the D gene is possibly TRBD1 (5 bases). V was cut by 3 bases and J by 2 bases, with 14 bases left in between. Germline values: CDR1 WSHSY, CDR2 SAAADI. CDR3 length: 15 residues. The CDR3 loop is CASSDKGRSPYEQYF. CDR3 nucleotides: TGCGCCAGCAGTGATAAGGGGCGTAGCCCCTACGAGCAGTACTTC.

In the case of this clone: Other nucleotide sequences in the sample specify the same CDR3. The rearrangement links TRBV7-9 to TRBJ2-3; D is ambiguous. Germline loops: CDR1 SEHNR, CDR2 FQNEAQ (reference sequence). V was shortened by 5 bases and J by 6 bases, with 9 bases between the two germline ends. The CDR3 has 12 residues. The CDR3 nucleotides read TGTGCCAGCAGCCTCCGCTCGGATACGCAGTATTTT. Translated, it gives CASSLRSDTQYF. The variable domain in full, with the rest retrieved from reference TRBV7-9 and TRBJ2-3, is DTGVSQNPRHKITKRGQNVTFRCDPISEHNRLYWYRQTLGQGPEFLTYFQNEAQLEKSRLLSDRFSAERPKGSFSTLEIQRTEQGDSAMYLCASSLRSDTQYFGPGTRLTVL.

Written as DNA, the CDR3 is TGTGCCAGCAGCGAGGGACTAGCGGGAGGGCTGGGGCAGTACTTC. This codes for CASSEGLAGGLGQYF. The chain combines TRBV2 with TRBJ2-7, with TRBD2 matching 16 bases. CDR1 is SNHLY and CDR2 is FYNNEI in the germline V gene. Germline trimming cut 6 bases from V and 9 bases from J; bases unmatched to any gene: 8. This CDR3 is built from 15 residues. The entire variable domain, with the rest obtained from reference TRBV2 and TRBJ2-7, is as follows: EPEVTQTPSHQVTQMGQEVILRCVPISNHLYFYWYRQILGQKVEFLVSFYNNEISEKSEIFDDQFSVERPDGSNFTLKIRSTKLEDSAMYFCASSEGLAGGLGQYFGPGTRLTVT.

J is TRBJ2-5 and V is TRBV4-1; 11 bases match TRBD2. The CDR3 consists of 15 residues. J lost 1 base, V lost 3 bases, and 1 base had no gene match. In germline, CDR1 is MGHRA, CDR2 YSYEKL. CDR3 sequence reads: CASSQGTSGQETQYF. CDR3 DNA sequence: TGCGCCAGCAGCCAGGGGACTAGCGGCCAAGAGACCCAGTACTTC.

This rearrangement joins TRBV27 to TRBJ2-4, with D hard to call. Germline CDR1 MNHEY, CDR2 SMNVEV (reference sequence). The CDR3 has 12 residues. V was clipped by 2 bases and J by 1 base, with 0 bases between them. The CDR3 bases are TGTGCCAGCAGTTTAGCCAAAAACATTCAGTACTTC. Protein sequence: CASSLAKNIQYF.